A single sample is the source of the 29 T cell receptor beta chains below, sequenced in a study of T cells after yellow fever vaccination. TCRdb used MiXCR to reprocess the 5' RACE reads, holding one entry per CDR3 protein. This sample has some 670,000 distinct CDR3 sequences; about 12% occur once, and the top ten carry 14% to 15%. This material consisted of PBMCs, taken on the day of the yellow fever booster vaccination. These receptors came from a man aged 25-45 years who received the YFV17D yellow fever vaccine.

The chain combines TRBV18 with TRBJ2-3, with D unclear. V lost 3 bases, J lost 0 bases, and 10 bases lay in between. The germline gives CDR1 KGHSH, CDR2 LQKENI. The length of the CDR3 is 15 residues. CDR3 amino acids: CASSPARSSTDTQYF. The CDR3 region has the DNA TGTGCCAGCTCACCGGCGAGATCTAGCACAGATACGCAGTATTTT.

This clonotype was seen more than once but under ten times. The chain combines TRBV7-9 with TRBJ2-6, with D tentatively TRBD1 (6 bases). Germline V gives CDR1 SEHNR, CDR2 FQNEAQ (reference sequence). The CDR3 sequence is 17 residues long. Deletions cut 3 bases from V and 2 bases from J, with 14 bases between. CDR3 region: CASSLDSPTAGANVLTF. In DNA, the CDR3 is TGTGCCAGCAGCTTGGACAGTCCGACGGCTGGGGCCAACGTCCTGACTTTC.

This clonotype was seen ten or more times. The chain is built from TRBV7-9 and TRBJ2-3; D perhaps matches TRBD2 (6 bases). The CDR3 covers 14 residues. Trimming removed 1 base at V and 6 bases at J, with 11 bases between. Germline CDR1 is SEHNR and CDR2 is FQNEAQ (reference sequence). DNA for the CDR3: TGTGCCAGCAGCTTAGAACTAGCCTCCGATACGCAGTATTTT. Translated, it gives CASSLELASDTQYF.

This clonotype showed up just a few times. CDR3 amino acids: CASSVVGFGSPLHF. The DNA of the CDR3 is TGTGCCAGCAGCGTAGTGGGATTCGGTTCACCCCTCCACTTT. The V and J genes are TRBV9 and TRBJ1-6, with no clear D. The CDR3 consists of 14 residues. Germline V gives CDR1 SGDLS, CDR2 YYNGEE. V gave up 0 bases and J gave up 9 bases, with 10 bases separating them.

J is TRBJ2-5 and V is TRBV20-1; TRBD1 matches at 7 bases. This CDR3 spans 13 amino acids. V trimming: 2 bases; J trimming: 4 bases; junction bases outside the gene matches: 4. Looked up from germline, CDR1 is DFQATT and CDR2 is SNEGSKA (reference sequence). The CDR3 nucleotides read TGCAGTGCTAGAAAGACAGGGCGAGAGACCCAGTACTTC. It yields the protein CSARKTGRETQYF.

This chain uses TRBV28 with TRBJ2-1, with TRBD2 matching over 9 bases. This CDR3 has 14 amino acids. Germline CDR1 is MDHEN and CDR2 is SYDVKM. Losses at the gene ends were 10 bases for V and 6 bases for J; bases not matched to a gene: 10. The CDR3 reads CATGGRAISNEQFF. The CDR3, as DNA: TGTGCCACAGGCGGGAGGGCCATCTCCAATGAGCAGTTCTTC.

This chain joins TRBV28 and TRBJ2-5; 10 bases align to TRBD2. Germline trimming cut 6 bases from V and 5 bases from J; bases unmatched to any gene: 15. CDR3 size: 17 residues. The V gene's germline CDR1 is MDHEN and CDR2 SYDVKM. CDR3 coding DNA: TGTGCCAGCAGCCCCATCGTTAGGAGCGGGAGGGTTGAGACCCAGTACTTC. Protein: CASSPIVRSGRVETQYF.

The sample holds a few counts of this clonotype. The rearrangement links TRBV20-1 to TRBJ2-7, with TRBD2 matching over 11 bases. In germline, CDR1 is DFQATT, CDR2 SNEGSKA (reference sequence). This CDR3 is 17 amino acids long. After removal of 3 bases from V and 1 base from J, the junction contained 11 bases not matched to a gene. CDR3 bases: TGCAGTGCTAGGTCTCTAGCGGGAGGCCGCCCATCCTACGAGCAGTACTTC. Translation: CSARSLAGGRPSYEQYF.

The CDR3 protein is CATSRDPGSGPSGANVLTF. The CDR3 coding sequence is TGTGCCACCAGCAGAGATCCTGGCAGTGGACCATCTGGGGCCAACGTCCTGACTTTC. The chain uses TRBV15 and TRBJ2-6, with unresolved D. CDR3 length: 19 residues. Trimming shortened V by 0 bases and J by 1 base, and 16 bases separated the two germline ends. Germline values: CDR1 LNHNV, CDR2 YYDKDF (reference sequence).

The rearrangement links TRBV7-2 to TRBJ1-1, with 9 bases matching TRBD1. This CDR3 has 14 residues. V shed 5 bases and J 6 bases; nucleotides not matched to a gene: 7. Germline assignment: CDR1 SGHTA and CDR2 FQGNSA. DNA of the CDR3: TGTGCCAGCAGCAGACAGGGGGGCGTACCTGAAGCTTTCTTT. Translated, it gives CASSRQGGVPEAFF.

This chain joins TRBV6-5 and TRBJ2-3, with no clear D. V lost 2 bases, J lost 12 bases, and 6 bases lay in between. The CDR3 is 10 amino acids. Germline CDR1 MNHEY, CDR2 SVGAGI. CDR3 residues: CASSYPPQYF. The CDR3, as DNA: TGTGCCAGCAGTTACCCTCCCCAGTATTTT.

This rearrangement joins TRBV5-1 to TRBJ2-4, with a possible D match to TRBD1 (5 bases). The germline V gene has CDR1 SGHRS and CDR2 YFSETQ. The V and J ends lost 0 bases and 5 bases respectively, with 6 bases between them. The CDR3 loop spans 13 amino acids. The CDR3, as DNA: TGCGCCAGCAGCTTGGCACAGGAAAACATTCAGTACTTC. As protein: CASSLAQENIQYF.

This clonotype was seen only a few times. The chain employs TRBV20-1 and TRBJ2-1, with D perhaps TRBD2 (6 bases). Germline lookup yields CDR1 DFQATT and CDR2 SNEGSKA (reference sequence). The CDR3 loop spans 16 amino acids. V was clipped by 6 bases and J by 7 bases, with 25 bases between them. CDR3 amino acids: CSARLLASKWGNEQFF. CDR3 nucleotide sequence: TGCAGTGCGAGACTACTAGCTTCTAAATGGGGAAATGAGCAGTTCTTC.

About this clonotype: Compared with germline, one end of the junction differs, possibly owing to a read error. The chain recombines TRBV29-1 with TRBJ2-7, with D perhaps assigned TRBD1 or TRBD2 (6 bases each). In germline, CDR1 is SQVTM, CDR2 ANQGSEA. This CDR3 is built from 15 residues. The CDR3 region has the DNA TGCAGCGTTAGGGCTCCGGAGGGACAATCCTACGAGCAGTACTTT. Encoded protein: CSVRAPEGQSYEQYF.

The chain has TRBV5-6 and TRBJ2-5; perhaps D is TRBD1 or TRBD2 (5 bases each). The CDR3 contains 12 residues. Trimming removed 7 bases at V and 3 bases at J, with 10 bases between. The germline gives CDR1 SGHDT, CDR2 YYEEEE. CDR3 protein: CASRGGEETQYF. CDR3 DNA: TGTGCCAGCCGTGGGGGTGAAGAGACCCAGTACTTC.

The CDR3 DNA is TGTGCCAGCAGCGTCGGACTAGCGGGATATGAGACCCAGTACTTC. Its translation: CASSVGLAGYETQYF. The chain employs TRBV5-5 and TRBJ2-5; TRBD2 matches 12 bases. V dropped 4 bases and J dropped 5; count of bases not matched to a gene: 6. CDR1 and CDR2 from the germline V gene are SGHKS and YYEKEE (reference sequence). The CDR3 contains 15 residues.

The chain joins TRBV7-9 to TRBJ1-2, with D possibly matching TRBD1 (6 bases). This CDR3 is built from 14 residues. The germline V gene has CDR1 SEHNR and CDR2 FQNEAQ (reference sequence). The V end lost 3 bases, the J end lost 4 bases, and 12 bases lay between the germline ends. The CDR3 sequence: CASSFTQGGYGYTF. For the CDR3, the DNA is TGTGCCAGCAGCTTCACACAGGGTGGCTATGGCTACACCTTC.

The chain has TRBV7-8 and TRBJ2-1; 13 bases fit TRBD2. The CDR3 is made up of 13 amino acids. The V and J ends lost 5 bases and 12 bases, in that order; junction bases with no gene match: 4. Germline V lookup: CDR1 SGHVS, CDR2 FQNEAQ. Here the CDR3 DNA reads TGTGCCAGCAGCCGGACTAGCGGGAGAACGCAGTTCTTC. Protein sequence: CASSRTSGRTQFF.

In the case of this clonotype: Sequence at one end of the junction differs from germline and may be a read error. This sequence joins TRBV15 and TRBJ2-4; 7 bases map to TRBD2. Germline values: CDR1 LNHNV, CDR2 YYDKDF (reference sequence). This CDR3 spans 12 amino acids. The CDR3 spells CATSTSGGRPHF. As DNA, the CDR3 is TGTGCCACCAGCACCTCCGGGGGGAGGCCGCACTTC.

The V call is TRBV5-1, the J call TRBJ2-3; TRBD2 matches at 8 bases. This CDR3 has 15 residues. Germline V gene sequence: CDR1 SGHRS, CDR2 YFSETQ. Trimming at V came to 7 bases and at J to 4 bases, leaving 11 bases not matched to a gene. CDR3 loop: CASSMAGGRSDTQYF. The CDR3 DNA reads TGCGCCAGCTCCATGGCGGGCGGGAGGTCAGATACGCAGTATTTT.

This chain joins TRBV14 and TRBJ2-5; a weak D match, TRBD1 (5 bases). CDR1 is SGHDN, CDR2 FVKESK, per germline. CDR3 length: 13 amino acids. V was cut by 3 bases and J by 4 bases, with 9 bases left in between. This CDR3 is CASSHGRAETQYF. The CDR3 bases are TGTGCCAGCAGCCACGGCAGGGCAGAGACCCAGTACTTC.

The rearrangement links TRBV10-3 to TRBJ2-4; TRBD1 or TRBD2 may be the D gene (5 bases each). Looked up from germline, CDR1 is ENHRY and CDR2 is SYGVKD. The CDR3 loop spans 11 amino acids. The V gene lost 4 bases and the J gene lost 8 bases, with 6 bases spanning the gap. In nucleotides, the CDR3 is TGTGCCATCAGTGTGGGGGACATTCAGTACTTC. It encodes CAISVGDIQYF.

In its sample, this clonotype was seen a few times. This CDR3 reads CASSRARDRGSDEQYF. The CDR3 nucleotides read TGCGCCAGCAGTCGGGCGCGGGACAGGGGGTCCGACGAGCAGTACTTC. This chain uses TRBV23-1 with TRBJ2-7, with TRBD1 matching 11 bases. TRBV23-1 belongs to the ORF category, with a function that is uncertain. The ends lost 4 bases at V and 5 bases at J; junction bases unmatched: 10. CDR3 size: 16 residues.

The CDR3 sequence is CASGLDSGTSAANGNVGNEQFF. DNA for the CDR3: TGTGCTAGTGGTTTGGATTCCGGGACTAGCGCCGCAAATGGGAATGTTGGCAATGAGCAGTTCTTC. The J gene is TRBJ2-1, the V gene TRBV12-5; TRBD2 matches 10 bases. V was clipped by 1 base and J by 6 bases; unmatched bases: 24. Germline loops: CDR1 LGHNT, CDR2 FRNRAP. This CDR3 is 22 amino acids long.

This clonotype was counted a few times. The gene calls are TRBV11-3 and TRBJ2-2; D may be TRBD1 or TRBD2 (5 bases each). The germline CDR1 and CDR2 sequences are SGHNT and YENEEA. The CDR3 has 14 residues. V lost 4 bases to trimming and J lost 5 bases, with 11 bases between them. The CDR3 region is CASSSTRETGELFF. The DNA of the CDR3 is TGTGCCAGCAGCTCAACCAGGGAGACCGGGGAGCTGTTTTTT.

The rearrangement joins TRBV20-1 to TRBJ2-5; 7 nucleotides agree with TRBD1. With 3 bases clipped from V and 5 bases from J, the junction kept 9 bases outside the gene matches. Looked up from germline, CDR1 is DFQATT and CDR2 is SNEGSKA (reference sequence). The CDR3 loop spans 14 amino acids. The chain's CDR3 is CSASRQDRRETQYF. DNA of the CDR3: TGCAGTGCTAGCCGACAGGACAGGCGTGAGACCCAGTACTTC.

This clonotype occurred a few times. The V gene is TRBV12-3 or TRBV12-4, the J gene TRBJ1-6; TRBD1 agrees at 8 bases. Germline trimming cut 6 bases from V and 8 bases from J; bases unmatched to any gene: 9. The CDR3 contains 15 residues. The CDR3 DNA sequence: TGTGCCAGCAGCACAGGGGGTGAAGGTTATTCACCCCTCCACTTT. It yields the protein CASSTGGEGYSPLHF.

The CDR3 DNA sequence: TGTGCCAGCACCCCCGGGACGAGAAGCTATGGCTACACCTTC. Its translation is CASTPGTRSYGYTF. The chain joins TRBV6-1 to TRBJ1-2, with a tentative D call TRBD1 (5 bases). V lost 7 bases and J 4 bases, leaving 16 bases between the germline ends. The CDR3 is 14 amino acids. Germline V gene sequence: CDR1 MNHNS, CDR2 SASEGT.

This clonotype was observed a handful of times. The chain employs TRBV7-2 and TRBJ2-7; weak D call: TRBD1 (6 bases). The CDR3 sequence is 13 residues long. The V gene lost 4 bases and the J gene lost 6 bases, with 13 bases spanning the gap. Germline-derived CDR1 and CDR2 are SGHTA and FQGNSA. CDR3 loop: CASSYNRAGEQYF. CDR3 DNA sequence: TGTGCCAGCAGCTACAACAGGGCTGGCGAGCAGTACTTC.